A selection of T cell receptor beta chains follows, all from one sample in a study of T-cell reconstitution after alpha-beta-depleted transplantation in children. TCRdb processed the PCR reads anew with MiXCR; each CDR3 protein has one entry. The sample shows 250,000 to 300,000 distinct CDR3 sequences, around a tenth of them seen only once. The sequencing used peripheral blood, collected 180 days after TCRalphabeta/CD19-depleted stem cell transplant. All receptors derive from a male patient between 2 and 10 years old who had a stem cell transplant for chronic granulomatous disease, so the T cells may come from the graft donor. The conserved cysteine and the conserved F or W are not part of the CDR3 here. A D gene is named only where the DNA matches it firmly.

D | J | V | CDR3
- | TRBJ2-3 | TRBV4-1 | ASSQTPGTDTQY
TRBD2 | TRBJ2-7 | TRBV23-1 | ASNKREGEQY
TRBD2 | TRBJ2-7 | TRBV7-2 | ASSLLSGRSYEQY
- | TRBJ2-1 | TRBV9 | ASSVGGGMVYNEQF
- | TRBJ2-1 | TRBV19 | ASSIVPRVPYNEQF
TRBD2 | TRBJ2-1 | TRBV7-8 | ASSLRTSGSGEQF
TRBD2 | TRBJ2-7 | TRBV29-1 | SVGREGGEQY
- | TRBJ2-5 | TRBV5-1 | ASSLGQGFLETQY
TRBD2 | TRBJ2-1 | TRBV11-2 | ASSLVGLAGGHEQF
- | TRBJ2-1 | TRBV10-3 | AISVLPQGGDEQF
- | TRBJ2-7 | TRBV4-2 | ASSSGTTDSYEQY
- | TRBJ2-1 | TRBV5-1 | ASSLDGAPLLIRF
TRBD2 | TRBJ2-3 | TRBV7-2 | ASSSLAGVHTQY
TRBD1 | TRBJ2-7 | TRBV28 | ASSGAGTGGWEQY
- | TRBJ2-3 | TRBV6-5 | ASSYRGPTDTQY
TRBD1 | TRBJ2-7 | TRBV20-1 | SASRDRFGEQY
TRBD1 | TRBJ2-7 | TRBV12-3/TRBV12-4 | ASRPTGTGPYEQY
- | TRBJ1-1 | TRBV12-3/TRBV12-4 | ASSSERTRIRAF
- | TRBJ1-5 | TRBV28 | ASSLQPNQPQH
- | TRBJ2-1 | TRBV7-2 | ASSLRSSYYNEQF
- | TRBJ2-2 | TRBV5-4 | ASSFSVGAGTGELF
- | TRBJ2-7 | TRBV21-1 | ASSNPWGAALQY